A single T cell receptor (beta chain) is shown here with its context. The V end lost 3 bases, the J end lost 0 bases, and 11 bases lay between the germline ends. The CDR3 spans 14 residues. The V gene's germline CDR1 is DFQATT and CDR2 SNEGSKA (reference sequence). The data are from a study of blood T cell repertoires in COVID-19. Original methodology: Estimation of nucleated cell counts was performed using reference gene primer amplification. The assay was immunoSEQ multiplex PCR, and TCRdb's table has in-frame clones only and misses some. V, J and clone size reflect that table, while D and trimming were determined from the DNA. The sample carries 130,000 or so clones, 70% to 90% recorded once.

The receptor comes from a man aged 45-65 years with acute or convalescent COVID-19. J is TRBJ1-2 and V is TRBV20-1, with no clear D. The sample was peripheral blood. The CDR3 spells CSASTEGANYGYTF. DNA of the CDR3: TGCAGTGCTAGTACGGAGGGAGCTAACTATGGCTACACCTTC.